This entry describes one T cell receptor beta chain. This entry belongs to a study of shared clonotypes between healthy human individuals. Donation came from healthy HIV-negative adults that had no recent acute infections or vaccinations. This CDR3 is built from 13 residues. V lost 0 bases, J lost 4 bases, and 7 bases lay in between. CDR1 SGHDT and CDR2 YYEEEE come from the germline V gene. Profiling relied on immunoSEQ multiplex PCR, and the TCRdb table lists in-frame clones only, not all of them. Of a few million clones in the sample, almost 96% were seen once. The chain links TRBV5-6 to TRBJ1-2; D is uncertain. This TCR was sampled from a young man in good health. Sequenced material: naive CD4+ T cells sorted from blood. Subset denoted: CD45RA+ positively selected. In DNA form, the CDR3 reads TGTGCCAGCAGCTTGGTTCACAGCTATGGCTACACCTTC. This translates into CASSLVHSYGYTF.